Listed below are T cell receptor beta chains from one sample, sequenced in a study of blood T cell repertoires in COVID-19. This table comes from immunoSEQ multiplex PCR, and its TCRdb copy is limited to in-frame clones, with some not included. The table includes tens of thousands of clones, 85% to 90% detected once. Sequenced sample: peripheral blood. The source of these receptors is a woman aged 55-70 years with acute or convalescent COVID-19. Each CDR3 is given with its conserved first and last residue. D genes are given only for firm matches.

TRBV5-3,TRBJ2-2,TRBD1,CARSPRDRRTGELFF,TGTGCCAGAAGCCCCCGGGACAGGAGAACCGGGGAGCTGTTTTTT
TRBV19,TRBJ1-4,-,CASSPRGTRGEKLFF,TGTGCCAGTAGTCCCCGAGGGACAAGGGGTGAAAAACTGTTTTTT
TRBV28,TRBJ2-3,TRBD2,CASSLRREITDTQYF,TGTGCCAGCAGTTTGAGGCGGGAGATCACAGATACGCAGTATTTT
TRBV2,TRBJ1-1,TRBD1,CASKGQSGNTEAFF,TGTGCCAGCAAGGGACAGTCTGGGAACACTGAAGCTTTCTTT
TRBV5-4,TRBJ1-1,-,CASSLDPGRALDTEAFF,TGTGCCAGCAGCTTGGATCCGGGCAGGGCCTTAGACACTGAAGCTTTCTTT
TRBV5-1,TRBJ2-5,-,CASSSIGEETQYF,TGCGCCAGCAGCTCGATAGGAGAAGAGACCCAGTACTTC
TRBV7-9,TRBJ1-2,-,CASTTGGYGYTF,TGTGCCAGCACCACCGGGGGCTATGGCTACACCTTC
TRBV4-1,TRBJ2-3,-,CASSLRDTLTDTQYF,TGCGCCAGCAGTCTCCGGGACACCCTCACAGATACGCAGTATTTT
TRBV7-2,TRBJ1-2,-,CASSLSPPENYGYTF,TGTGCCAGCAGCTTAAGTCCCCCAGAAAACTATGGCTACACCTTC
TRBV7-6,TRBJ2-5,TRBD1,CASSRSGQGAFETQYF,TGTGCCAGCAGCAGGTCGGGACAGGGGGCGTTTGAGACCCAGTACTTC
TRBV13,TRBJ2-1,TRBD2,CASSWASGRSYNEQFF,TGTGCCAGCAGCTGGGCTAGCGGGAGATCCTACAATGAGCAGTTCTTC
TRBV6-2/TRBV6-3,TRBJ2-3,TRBD1,CASSPGQGWNTQYF,TGTGCCAGCAGCCCCGGACAGGGTTGGAATACGCAGTATTTT
TRBV6-6,TRBJ2-3,-,CASRRLGVGTDTQYF,TGTGCCAGCAGACGTTTGGGAGTCGGCACAGATACGCAGTATTTT
TRBV6-2/TRBV6-3,TRBJ1-2,TRBD1,CASSLDSRDRARYTF,TGTGCCAGCAGTCTAGATTCCCGGGACAGGGCTCGCTACACCTTC